The 19 T cell receptor beta chains in this list originate from one sample, sequenced in a study of blood T cell repertoires in COVID-19. Profiling relied on immunoSEQ multiplex PCR, and the TCRdb table lists in-frame clones only, not all of them. The table has about 83,000 clones, 88% seen once. Sequenced material: peripheral blood. Receptors originate from a human donor in a cohort sampled during active COVID-19.

The V gene is TRBV5-1, the J gene TRBJ1-2, with no clear D. Trimming cost V 6 bases and J 8 bases, with 11 bases left between them. Germline CDR1 SGHRS, CDR2 YFSETQ. The CDR3 contains 11 residues. The CDR3 sequence is CASTDSGGYTF. In DNA, the CDR3 is TGCGCCAGCACTGATTCTGGCGGCTACACCTTC.

The rearrangement uses TRBV25-1 and TRBJ1-3, with a weak D call TRBD1 (6 bases). CDR3 size: 15 residues. V was trimmed by 4 bases and J by 0 bases, leaving 10 bases between them. CDR1 and CDR2 from the germline V gene are MGHDK and SYGVNS. CDR3 sequence reads: CASSGTGLSGNTIYF. The CDR3 DNA reads TGTGCCAGCAGTGGAACAGGGCTCTCTGGAAACACCATATATTTT.

This chain uses TRBV5-1 with TRBJ2-2, with 9 positions matching TRBD1. The CDR3 is 15 residues long. CDR1 is SGHRS, CDR2 YFSETQ, per germline. V shed 3 bases and J 7 bases; nucleotides not matched to a gene: 7. CDR3 loop: CASSYTGGSFGELFF. Here the CDR3 DNA reads TGCGCCAGCAGCTATACAGGGGGCTCGTTCGGGGAGCTGTTTTTT.

V usage is TRBV7-8 and J usage is TRBJ1-6, with D possibly matching TRBD1 (6 bases). The CDR3 extends over 13 amino acids. CDR1 is SGHVS, CDR2 FQNEAQ, per germline. V lost 6 bases to trimming and J lost 10 bases, with 13 bases between them. The CDR3 loop reads CASRTGVYSPLHF. The CDR3 DNA reads as TGTGCCAGCAGGACAGGTGTTTACTCACCCCTCCACTTT.

The J gene is TRBJ2-7, the V gene TRBV11-3; D is uncertain. Trimming pared 2 bases from V and 3 bases from J, leaving 8 bases between. The germline V gene has CDR1 SGHNT and CDR2 YENEEA. CDR3 size: 13 residues. CDR3 sequence reads: CASSLNGLYEQYF. CDR3 coding DNA: TGTGCCAGCAGCTTAAATGGCCTCTACGAGCAGTACTTC. Combining the CDR3 with reference TRBV11-3 and TRBJ2-7 gives the whole variable domain EAGVVQSPRYKIIEKKQPVAFWCNPISGHNTLYWYLQNLGQGPELLIRYENEEAVDDSQLPKDRFSAERLKGVDSTLKIQPAELGDSAVYLCASSLNGLYEQYFGPGTRLTVT.

This clone was seen a handful of times. The V call is TRBV10-1, the J call TRBJ2-1; 8 nucleotides match TRBD2. The V and J ends lost 5 bases and 5 bases, in that order; junction bases with no gene match: 32. Germline V gene sequence: CDR1 WNHNN, CDR2 SYGVQD (reference sequence). This CDR3 contains 23 residues. This chain's CDR3 is CASSTGLAQGCTTFLPRNNEQFF. CDR3 nucleotide sequence: TGCGCCAGCAGTACTGGACTAGCACAAGGATGTACGACTTTCCTGCCACGGAACAATGAGCAGTTCTTC.

The gene calls are TRBV4-2 and TRBJ2-5; 7 positions match TRBD2. The CDR3 loop spans 15 amino acids. Germline V gives CDR1 LGHNA, CDR2 YNFKEQ. V lost 1 base, J lost 0 bases, and 2 bases stayed unmatched. The CDR3 region is CASSQVLANQETQYF. In DNA form, the CDR3 reads TGTGCCAGCAGCCAAGTACTAGCGAACCAAGAGACCCAGTACTTC.

This chain connects TRBV2 to TRBJ2-7; 8 nucleotides agree with TRBD1. V dropped 4 bases and J dropped 4; count of bases not matched to a gene: 6. The CDR3 is 14 residues long. The germline CDR1 and CDR2 sequences are SNHLY and FYNNEI. CDR3 sequence: CASSAIRDRYEQYF. The CDR3 region has the DNA TGTGCCAGCAGTGCTATCCGGGACAGGTACGAGCAGTACTTC.

The chain combines TRBV3-1 (or the pseudogene TRBV3-2) with TRBJ2-7; a possible D gene is TRBD1 (5 bases). There are 11 residues in the CDR3. The V and J ends lost 8 bases and 6 bases respectively, with 11 bases between them. CDR1 is LGHDT, CDR2 YNNKEL, per germline (reference sequence). CDR3 amino acids: CASARDSEQYF. CDR3 DNA sequence: TGTGCCAGCGCACGAGACAGCGAGCAGTACTTC.

V gene TRBV27 combines with J gene TRBJ2-7, with 10 bases that match TRBD2. Germline CDR1 MNHEY, CDR2 SMNVEV (reference sequence). The ends lost 2 bases at V and 7 bases at J; junction bases unmatched: 8. There are 15 residues in the CDR3. The chain's CDR3 is CASSLSSSGSREQYF. CDR3 nucleotide sequence: TGTGCCAGCAGTTTAAGTTCTAGCGGGAGCAGGGAGCAGTACTTC.

The V and J genes are TRBV19 and TRBJ1-5; possibly TRBD1 for D (6 bases). V shed 7 bases and J shed 5 bases, with 18 bases lying between them. The CDR3 has 15 residues. Germline V gene data show CDR1 as LNHDA and CDR2 as SQIVND (reference sequence). CDR3 loop: CASNKGGAGDQPQHF. The CDR3 coding sequence is TGTGCCAGTAATAAGGGGGGGGCGGGCGATCAGCCCCAGCATTTT.

This clone was seen a few times. The rearrangement joins TRBV5-1 to TRBJ2-1; 11 bases fit TRBD2. Germline CDR1 reads SGHRS; CDR2 reads YFSETQ. V shed 1 base and J 4 bases; nucleotides not matched to a gene: 10. The CDR3 totals 18 residues. The CDR3 here is CASSLKVAGGMGYNEQFF. The CDR3 coding sequence is TGCGCCAGCAGCTTGAAAGTAGCGGGAGGGATGGGGTACAATGAGCAGTTCTTC.

The chain recombines TRBV9 with TRBJ2-2; TRBD2 might be the D (6 bases). CDR1 SGDLS and CDR2 YYNGEE come from the germline V gene. V was clipped by 1 base and J by 0 bases, with 10 bases between them. The CDR3 has 16 amino acids. In nucleotides, the CDR3 is TGTGCCAGCAGCGTATATAGCGGAGCGAACACCGGGGAGCTGTTTTTT. Translated: CASSVYSGANTGELFF.

This chain uses TRBV3-1 (or the pseudogene TRBV3-2) with TRBJ1-5, with 8 bases fitting TRBD1. The CDR3 is 16 amino acids. Germline CDR1 reads LGHDT; CDR2 reads YNNKEL (reference sequence). V lost 0 bases to trimming and J lost 6 bases; unmatched junction nucleotides: 7. In DNA form, the CDR3 reads TGTGCCAGCAGCCAAGATACGCGGACAGGGAGTCAGCCCCAGCATTTT. Its translation: CASSQDTRTGSQPQHF.

This chain connects TRBV2 to TRBJ2-4; TRBD1 might be the D (6 bases). The CDR3 sequence is 13 residues long. Germline V gene sequence: CDR1 SNHLY, CDR2 FYNNEI. Trimming removed 6 bases from V and 8 bases from J, with 14 bases in between. CDR3 nucleotides: TGTGCCAGCAGGGCAGGGGTGATAGACATTCAGTACTTC. Encoded protein: CASRAGVIDIQYF.

This clone was counted once. The chain employs TRBV2 and TRBJ2-7; D may be TRBD2 (5 bases). The V end lost 5 bases, the J end lost 5 bases, and 10 bases lay between the germline ends. This CDR3 is built from 12 residues. Germline values: CDR1 SNHLY, CDR2 FYNNEI. The CDR3 coding sequence is TGTGCCAGCAGTTGGACTGCAGACGAGCAGTACTTC. It translates to CASSWTADEQYF.

This chain uses TRBV3-1 (or the pseudogene TRBV3-2) with TRBJ2-5, with D tentatively TRBD2 (6 bases). CDR1 LGHDT and CDR2 YNNKEL come from the germline V gene (reference sequence). Deletions cut 9 bases from V and 5 bases from J, with 16 bases between. The CDR3 has 13 residues. The CDR3 DNA reads TGTGCCAGTTCAGTGGGACTCCGGGAGACCCAGTACTTC. The encoded protein is CASSVGLRETQYF.

This chain joins TRBV9 and TRBJ2-3, with 7 bases aligning to TRBD2. This CDR3 is built from 17 residues. The germline V gene encodes CDR1 SGDLS and CDR2 YYNGEE. V gave up 0 bases and J gave up 0 bases; unmatched junction bases: 7. This chain's CDR3 is CASSVGPSGPSTDTQYF. The CDR3 region has the DNA TGTGCCAGCAGCGTAGGCCCTAGCGGACCTAGCACAGATACGCAGTATTTT.

The chain combines TRBV7-3 with TRBJ2-7; 8 bases map to TRBD2. Per germline, CDR1 SGHTA and CDR2 FQGTGA. The V and J ends lost 5 bases and 2 bases, in that order; junction bases with no gene match: 8. The CDR3 runs 15 residues. The DNA of the CDR3 is TGTGCCAGCAGCCCTAGGGCGGGAGGCCCCTACGAGCAGTACTTC. Translation: CASSPRAGGPYEQYF.